These T cell receptor beta chains were read from a single sample in a study of neurological immune-mediated disorders. TCRdb itself ran the 5' RACE reads through MiXCR, one entry per CDR3 protein. The top ten clones hold around 3% of a sample with 55,000 or so distinct CDR3 sequences, 4.2% of them seen once. Specimen: PBMCs. The receptors stem from a man between 50 and 59 years old with multiple sclerosis. The CDR3 runs from the conserved cysteine through the conserved F or W. D genes are given only for firm matches. Clone size appears in some rows only: once, few, many, or a class for an expanded clone.

d_call: TRBD2
j_call: TRBJ2-3
clone_size: many
v_call: TRBV5-6
cdr3_aa: CASSSKPGLAGAYTQYF
cdr3_nt: TGTGCCAGCAGCTCCAAACCTGGACTAGCGGGAGCCTATACGCAGTATTTT

d_call: NA
j_call: TRBJ1-1
clone_size: NA
v_call: TRBV7-3
cdr3_aa: CASSPSQGIDTEAFF
cdr3_nt: TGTGCCAGCAGCCCCTCCCAGGGGATCGACACTGAAGCTTTCTTT

d_call: NA
j_call: TRBJ1-2
clone_size: many
v_call: TRBV20-1
cdr3_aa: CSAVGAPGYGYTF
cdr3_nt: TGCAGTGCCGTCGGGGCGCCGGGCTATGGCTACACCTTC

d_call: NA
j_call: TRBJ2-4
clone_size: many
v_call: TRBV20-1
cdr3_aa: CSARVDPFNIQYF
cdr3_nt: TGCAGTGCTAGGGTGGACCCTTTCAACATTCAGTACTTC

d_call: NA
j_call: TRBJ2-3
clone_size: many
v_call: TRBV5-1
cdr3_aa: CASSLVFAVADTQYF
cdr3_nt: TGCGCCAGCAGCTTGGTATTTGCTGTGGCAGATACGCAGTATTTT

d_call: NA
j_call: TRBJ2-2
clone_size: many
v_call: TRBV5-1
cdr3_aa: CASSPPDRENTGELFF
cdr3_nt: TGCGCCAGCAGCCCCCCGGACAGAGAAAACACCGGGGAGCTGTTTTTT

d_call: NA
j_call: TRBJ1-2
clone_size: NA
v_call: TRBV6-1
cdr3_aa: CASSEVLGYGYTF
cdr3_nt: TGTGCCAGCAGTGAAGTTCTGGGCTATGGCTACACCTTC

d_call: NA
j_call: TRBJ2-2
clone_size: many
v_call: TRBV6-2/TRBV6-3
cdr3_aa: CASSSHSTGELFF
cdr3_nt: TGTGCCAGCAGTTCGCACAGCACCGGGGAGCTGTTTTTT

d_call: NA
j_call: TRBJ1-1
clone_size: many
v_call: TRBV30
cdr3_aa: CAWTKGPSNTEAFF
cdr3_nt: TGTGCCTGGACTAAGGGACCCTCGAACACTGAAGCTTTCTTT

d_call: NA
j_call: TRBJ2-2
clone_size: NA
v_call: TRBV24-1
cdr3_aa: CATSDYNTGELFF
cdr3_nt: TGTGCCACCAGTGATTATAACACCGGGGAGCTGTTTTTT

d_call: NA
j_call: TRBJ1-2
clone_size: many
v_call: TRBV5-1
cdr3_aa: CASSLGGNRGYGYTF
cdr3_nt: TGCGCCAGCAGCTTGGGCGGCAATCGGGGCTATGGCTACACCTTC

d_call: NA
j_call: TRBJ1-4
clone_size: many
v_call: TRBV12-3/TRBV12-4
cdr3_aa: CASSFRQGEKLFF
cdr3_nt: TGTGCCAGCAGTTTTCGTCAGGGGGAAAAACTGTTTTTT

d_call: NA
j_call: TRBJ1-1
clone_size: many
v_call: TRBV7-9
cdr3_aa: CASTLRMWTGTEAFF
cdr3_nt: TGTGCCAGCACCCTACGTATGTGGACTGGCACTGAAGCTTTCTTT

d_call: NA
j_call: TRBJ2-1
clone_size: many
v_call: TRBV4-1
cdr3_aa: CASSQGGGRRSYNEQFF
cdr3_nt: TGCGCCAGCAGCCAAGGCGGAGGGAGAAGGTCCTACAATGAGCAGTTCTTC

d_call: NA
j_call: TRBJ1-4
clone_size: many
v_call: TRBV15
cdr3_aa: CATSLNEKLFF
cdr3_nt: TGTGCCACCAGCCTTAATGAAAAACTGTTTTTT

d_call: TRBD2
j_call: TRBJ2-1
clone_size: medium-sized
v_call: TRBV20-1
cdr3_aa: CSASPPGTSGGFYNEQFF
cdr3_nt: TGCAGTGCTAGTCCCCCCGGGACTAGCGGGGGGTTCTACAATGAGCAGTTCTTC

d_call: NA
j_call: TRBJ1-2
clone_size: many
v_call: TRBV27
cdr3_aa: CASSFGTGRGYTF
cdr3_nt: TGTGCCAGCAGTTTCGGGACGGGTCGTGGCTACACCTTC

d_call: NA
j_call: TRBJ2-7
clone_size: many
v_call: TRBV5-5
cdr3_aa: CASSNLYEQYF
cdr3_nt: TGTGCCAGCAGCAACCTCTACGAGCAGTACTTC

d_call: NA
j_call: TRBJ2-3
clone_size: many
v_call: TRBV27
cdr3_aa: CASSSGGRPTDTQYF
cdr3_nt: TGTGCCAGCAGTTCTGGCGGGCGCCCCACAGATACGCAGTATTTT

d_call: NA
j_call: TRBJ1-1
clone_size: many
v_call: TRBV14
cdr3_aa: CASSQAWREAFF
cdr3_nt: TGTGCCAGCAGCCAAGCTTGGAGGGAAGCTTTCTTT

d_call: NA
j_call: TRBJ2-7
clone_size: many
v_call: TRBV5-1
cdr3_aa: CASSLAVSGPYEQYF
cdr3_nt: TGCGCCAGCAGCTTGGCCGTGTCGGGGCCTTACGAGCAGTACTTC

d_call: NA
j_call: TRBJ1-6
clone_size: many
v_call: TRBV10-3
cdr3_aa: CAISEASNSPLHF
cdr3_nt: TGTGCCATCAGTGAGGCGAGTAATTCACCCCTCCACTTT

d_call: NA
j_call: TRBJ1-1
clone_size: many
v_call: TRBV11-2
cdr3_aa: CASSSRDGDTEAFF
cdr3_nt: TGTGCCAGCAGCTCAAGGGACGGGGACACTGAAGCTTTCTTT

d_call: TRBD1
j_call: TRBJ2-7
clone_size: many
v_call: TRBV20-1
cdr3_aa: CSATGTEDSYEQYF
cdr3_nt: TGCAGTGCTACCGGGACAGAAGACTCCTACGAGCAGTACTTC

d_call: TRBD1
j_call: TRBJ1-1
clone_size: many
v_call: TRBV5-6
cdr3_aa: CASSLQGARNTEAFF
cdr3_nt: TGTGCCAGCAGCTTGCAGGGGGCGAGGAACACTGAAGCTTTCTTT